The present T cell receptor (beta chain) was sequenced within a study of T cell responses to AZD1222 COVID-19 vaccine. Points from the study as a whole: Reportedly, nearly half the spike-specific TCRs target unmutated variant regions. It was only a handful of AZD1222 recipients who were seropositive at baseline. An increase in Spike-specific TCR breadth and depth was observed after two AZD1222 doses. Researchers report vaccine-associated CD4 TCRs spanning spike, with dominance at 160-218 and 743-854.

TCRdb's copy holds only in-frame clones and misses some; the assay was immunoSEQ multiplex PCR. The table lists approximately 88,000 clones, 90% of them singletons, with about 5% in the top ten. Worth noting for this clone: The antigen is undetermined.

Per germline, CDR1 SGHTA and CDR2 FQGTGA. The CDR3 is made up of 17 amino acids. The junction had 9 bases not matched to a gene; V was cut back by 5 bases and J by 7 bases. This clonotype originated in an adult who received the AZD1222 COVID-19 vaccine. The chain joins TRBV7-3 to TRBJ2-1; 15 positions match TRBD2. The source material was peripheral blood, sampled 28 days after the second AZD1222 dose. CDR3: CASSATGLAGGQNEQFF. The CDR3 nucleotides are TGTGCCAGCAGCGCGACAGGACTAGCGGGGGGGCAGAATGAGCAGTTCTTC.